One and the same sample provided the 30 T cell receptor beta chains below, sequenced in a study of T cell repertoires in cytomegalovirus infection. TCRdb recomputed calls from the reads with MiXCR, one row per CDR3 protein. Counted here are 560,000 or so distinct CDR3 sequences, 16% occurring once; the ten biggest clones make up roughly a quarter. The sequencing input was CD8+ T cells from PBMCs. These receptors were taken from a human donor in good health (CMV status not recorded). Some clones in this sample may be carry-over from other donors' samples.

This clonotype was seen ten or more times. The chain is built from TRBV7-2 and TRBJ2-3, with D unclear. The CDR3 totals 15 residues. The V gene lost 1 base and the J gene lost 3 bases, with 11 bases spanning the gap. The germline gives CDR1 SGHTA, CDR2 FQGNSA. The CDR3 here is CASSLDLALTDTQYF. Here the CDR3 DNA reads TGTGCCAGCAGCTTAGACCTGGCCCTTACAGATACGCAGTATTTT.

The chain couples TRBV25-1 to TRBJ1-3, with 11 bases fitting TRBD1. This CDR3 spans 15 amino acids. The trim removed 6 bases at V and 2 bases at J, leaving 3 bases unmatched. CDR1 MGHDK and CDR2 SYGVNS come from the germline V gene. This CDR3 reads CASRGTGGTGNTIYF. CDR3 DNA: TGTGCCAGCAGGGGGACAGGGGGAACTGGAAACACCATATATTTT.

This rearrangement joins TRBV11-3 to TRBJ2-5; either TRBD1 or TRBD2 may supply D (6 bases each). Germline loops: CDR1 SGHNT, CDR2 YENEEA. Trimming took off 6 bases at V and 5 bases at J, with 13 bases between the two ends. The CDR3 spans 13 residues. The CDR3 DNA reads TGTGCCAGCAGTAGAAGGGGGGAGGAGACCCAGTACTTC. Translated, it gives CASSRRGEETQYF.

This clonotype was seen many times. The gene calls are TRBV7-9 and TRBJ2-1; D assignment may be TRBD1 or TRBD2 (6 bases each). V lost 1 base to trimming and J lost 2 bases, with 12 bases between them. CDR3 length: 16 amino acids. Germline V gene lookup returns CDR1 SEHNR and CDR2 FQNEAQ (reference sequence). In nucleotides, the CDR3 is TGTGCCAGCAGCTTAGGGGGGGCCCCTCCCTACAATGAGCAGTTCTTC. Amino acids: CASSLGGAPPYNEQFF.

This clonotype was counted between two and nine times. The junction departs from germline at one end; a sequencing error may be responsible. The rearrangement uses TRBV5-1 and TRBJ1-3; D call uncertain. The CDR3 contains 16 residues. The germline CDR1 and CDR2 sequences are SGHRS and YFSETQ. The CDR3 loop reads CASSSAGRNSGNTIYF. Here the CDR3 DNA reads TGCGCCAGTAGCTCGGCAGGCCGAAACTCTGGAAACACCATATATTTT.

The rearrangement links TRBV30 to TRBJ2-7; 10 nucleotides agree with TRBD2. V shed 2 bases, J shed 5 bases, and the junction held 9 bases outside the gene matches. This CDR3 is built from 15 residues. Germline V gene lookup returns CDR1 GTSNPN and CDR2 SVGIG (reference sequence). The CDR3 loop is CAWSMSGRVLHEQYF. In nucleotides, the CDR3 is TGTGCCTGGAGTATGAGCGGGAGGGTTCTCCACGAGCAGTACTTC.

The genes are TRBV28 and TRBJ1-4; no clear D. The CDR3 totals 14 residues. Germline lookup yields CDR1 MDHEN and CDR2 SYDVKM. V lost 7 bases and J lost 8, with 17 bases in between. This CDR3 reads CASNRGVRVEKLFF. CDR3 coding DNA: TGTGCCAGCAACCGTGGGGTGAGGGTCGAAAAACTGTTTTTT.

The chain employs TRBV6-2 or TRBV6-3 and TRBJ2-7; the D gene is possibly TRBD2 (6 bases). Germline CDR1 is MNHEY and CDR2 is SVGEGT. The germline V and J ends were trimmed by 9 bases and 3 bases, with 12 bases remaining between them. The CDR3 extends over 12 amino acids. The CDR3 loop reads CASREINYEQYF. As DNA, the CDR3 is TGTGCCAGTCGGGAGATTAACTACGAGCAGTACTTC.

The chain combines TRBV27 with TRBJ2-4, with D unresolved. From germline, CDR1 is MNHEY and CDR2 SMNVEV (reference sequence). Trimming took off 6 bases at V and 0 bases at J, with 12 bases between the two ends. The CDR3 consists of 15 residues. The chain's CDR3 is CASSSAKKAKNIQYF. For the CDR3, the DNA is TGTGCCAGCAGCTCTGCTAAAAAAGCCAAAAACATTCAGTACTTC.

On this clonotype: A much larger clone sits a single nucleotide away, making a read error possible. Without the conserved terminal phenylalanine or tryptophan, this CDR3 likely stems from a read error. This chain links TRBV6-1 with TRBJ2-5; 8 bases line up with TRBD1. Germline CDR1 MNHNS, CDR2 SASEGT. J lost 4 bases, V lost 1 base, and 5 bases had no gene match. The CDR3 is 15 amino acids. Here the CDR3 DNA reads TGTGCCAGCAGTGAAGGCGGACAGGGTGGAGAGACCCAGTACTTA. It encodes CASSEGGQGGETQYL.

The chain recombines TRBV11-1 with TRBJ2-7; D is ambiguous. Germline assignment: CDR1 SGHAT and CDR2 FQDESV (reference sequence). The V end was cut by 5 bases, the J end by 1 base, with 15 bases between. CDR3 length equals 15 residues. CDR3 loop: CASSPTSVGSYEQYF. As DNA, the CDR3 is TGTGCCAGCAGCCCTACTTCGGTGGGATCCTACGAGCAGTACTTC.

This chain joins TRBV15 and TRBJ2-3; 12 bases are a match to TRBD1. Germline assignment: CDR1 LNHNV and CDR2 YYDKDF (reference sequence). The trim removed 1 base at V and 9 bases at J, leaving 11 bases unmatched. This CDR3 contains 17 residues. As DNA, the CDR3 is TGTGCCACCAGCAGAGGGGATGGGGACAGGGGGCGACTGACGCAGTATTTT. Protein sequence: CATSRGDGDRGRLTQYF.

This clonotype was seen ten or more times. The J gene is TRBJ2-1, the V gene TRBV6-2 or TRBV6-3; D is ambiguous. Trimming removed 5 bases at V and 7 bases at J, with 9 bases between. The CDR3 loop spans 12 amino acids. Germline V gives CDR1 MNHEY, CDR2 SVGEGT. CDR3 sequence: CASSRSLNEQFF. The DNA for the CDR3 is TGTGCCAGCAGTCGGTCTTTAAATGAGCAGTTCTTC.

This clonotype is a singleton in its sample. This may arise from a read error, as a much more abundant clone is one base away. The J gene is TRBJ1-2, the V gene TRBV12-5; 12 positions match TRBD1. Looked up from germline, CDR1 is LGHNT and CDR2 is FRNRAP. The CDR3 sequence is 14 residues long. CDR3 protein: CTSAPGTGGFGYTF. The CDR3 DNA sequence: TGTACTAGTGCCCCTGGGACAGGGGGCTTCGGCTACACCTTC.

This clonotype turned up a few times. The CDR3 DNA sequence: TGCAGCGTTAGGGGAATTAGCTCCTACGAGCAGTACTTC. It yields the protein CSVRGISSYEQYF. V is TRBV29-1 and J is TRBJ2-7; weak D call: TRBD1 (5 bases). Per germline, CDR1 SQVTM and CDR2 ANQGSEA. The CDR3 extends over 13 amino acids. V was shortened by 5 bases and J by 0 bases, with 11 bases between the two germline ends.

The table lists this clonotype with a few counts. The chain joins TRBV15 to TRBJ2-4; TRBD2 matches at 10 bases. Germline-derived CDR1 and CDR2 are LNHNV and YYDKDF (reference sequence). Germline trimming cut 5 bases from V and 1 base from J; bases unmatched to any gene: 5. The CDR3 loop spans 16 amino acids. The CDR3 DNA sequence: TGTGCCACCAGCCGAACTAGCGGGAATGCCAAAAACATTCAGTACTTC. It codes for CATSRTSGNAKNIQYF.

CDR3 sequence (DNA): TGTGCCAGCAGCTTGGTAGGACTAGCGGGAGACGGGGATACGCAGTATTTT. Protein product: CASSLVGLAGDGDTQYF. This sequence joins TRBV5-6 and TRBJ2-3; 13 bases agree with TRBD2. V was pared by 0 bases and J by 6 bases, with 7 bases of the junction left unmatched. The CDR3 has 17 amino acids. Germline CDR1 and CDR2: SGHDT and YYEEEE.

This chain links TRBV9 with TRBJ1-5; D is ambiguous. V was shortened by 0 bases and J by 3 bases, with 10 bases between the two germline ends. Germline V gene data show CDR1 as SGDLS and CDR2 as YYNGEE. CDR3 length: 15 amino acids. CDR3 DNA: TGTGCCAGCAGCGTAGGAGGAAAGTTCAATCAGCCCCAGCATTTT. It encodes CASSVGGKFNQPQHF. The full variable domain, rest sourced from reference TRBV9 and TRBJ1-5, is DSGVTQTPKHLITATGQRVTLRCSPRSGDLSVYWYQQSLDQGLQFLIQYYNGEERAKGNILERFSAQQFPDLHSELNLSSLELGDSALYFCASSVGGKFNQPQHFGDGTRLSIL.

This clonotype was detected a few times. The chain links TRBV7-4 to TRBJ2-3; D gene uncertain. This CDR3 is 15 amino acids long. Germline CDR1 is SGHVT and CDR2 is SQSDAQ. The V end was cut by 0 bases, the J end by 3 bases, with 10 bases between. CDR3 amino acids: CASSLAGRATDTQYF. The CDR3 DNA is TGTGCCAGCAGCTTAGCGGGTAGGGCGACAGATACGCAGTATTTT.

This clonotype was observed a handful of times. The DNA for the CDR3 is TGTGCCAGCAGTTTATTAAGGGTGAAGATGCTCGAGCAGTACTTC. It encodes CASSLLRVKMLEQYF. J is TRBJ2-7 and V is TRBV28; D unclear. Germline CDR1 and CDR2: MDHEN and SYDVKM. V gave up 1 base and J gave up 6 bases, with 16 bases separating them. The length of the CDR3 is 15 residues.

This clonotype has at least ten counts. This chain connects TRBV29-1 to TRBJ2-7, with D possibly matching TRBD1 (6 bases). This CDR3 is 13 amino acids long. Germline CDR1 and CDR2: SQVTM and ANQGSEA. V lost 2 bases and J 2 bases, leaving 10 bases between the germline ends. CDR3 loop: CSVERDTPYEQYF. The CDR3 DNA reads as TGCAGCGTTGAAAGGGACACACCCTACGAGCAGTACTTC.

This clonotype was counted a single time. One end of the junction does not line up with germline, which may come from a read error. V usage is TRBV7-2 and J usage is TRBJ2-1; TRBD2 agrees at 11 bases. CDR3 length: 16 residues. Germline V lookup: CDR1 SGHTA, CDR2 FQGNSA. CDR3 nucleotides: TGTGCAAGCAGCTTTCTAGCGGGGGGTATATACAATGAGCAGTTCTTC. This sequence encodes CASSFLAGGIYNEQFF.

This clonotype was found many times. The chain carries TRBV7-4 and TRBJ1-3; 8 nucleotides agree with TRBD1. This CDR3 contains 17 residues. Per germline, CDR1 SGHVT and CDR2 SQSDAQ. The V segment lost 5 bases and the J segment 2 bases; nucleotides outside the gene matches: 11. CDR3 in amino acids: CASSLGQGTGPGNTIYF. CDR3 DNA: TGTGCCAGCAGCCTCGGACAGGGAACGGGCCCTGGAAACACCATATATTTT.

In this sample, this clonotype turned up many times. The rearrangement links TRBV5-6 to TRBJ2-1, with TRBD1 as a possible D gene (5 bases). Looked up from germline, CDR1 is SGHDT and CDR2 is YYEEEE. The CDR3 runs to 14 residues. V was clipped by 7 bases and J by 4 bases, with 15 bases between them. Written as DNA, the CDR3 is TGTGCCAGCTGCCGGACAAACCCTTACAATGAGCAGTTCTTC. As protein: CASCRTNPYNEQFF.

Many counts were recorded for this clonotype. The chain couples TRBV7-8 to TRBJ1-1; D is uncertain. The V gene's germline CDR1 is SGHVS and CDR2 FQNEAQ. CDR3 length: 15 residues. Trimming took off 4 bases at V and 1 base at J, with 13 bases between the two ends. DNA of the CDR3: TGTGCCAGCAGCTACCCCCGAGGGTCGAACACTGAAGCTTTCTTT. This encodes CASSYPRGSNTEAFF. The entire variable domain, with the rest obtained from reference TRBV7-8 and TRBJ1-1, is as follows: GAGVSQSPRYKVAKRGQDVALRCDPISGHVSLFWYQQALGQGPEFLTYFQNEAQLDKSGLPSDRFFAERPEGSVSTLKIQRTQQEDSAVYLCASSYPRGSNTEAFFGQGTRLTVV.

This clonotype was found many times. The rearrangement links TRBV2 to TRBJ2-1, with 14 nucleotides matching TRBD2. With 8 bases clipped from V and 2 bases from J, the junction kept 5 bases outside the gene matches. The length of the CDR3 is 16 residues. CDR1 SNHLY and CDR2 FYNNEI come from the germline V gene. The CDR3 loop reads CASWTSGRTTYNEQFF. The CDR3 nucleotides read TGTGCCAGCTGGACTAGCGGGAGGACAACCTACAATGAGCAGTTCTTC.

V and J are TRBV2 and TRBJ2-5; 11 positions agree with TRBD1. Germline V gene data show CDR1 as SNHLY and CDR2 as FYNNEI. The junction had 12 bases not matched to a gene; V was cut back by 7 bases and J by 5 bases. The CDR3 length is 16 residues. The CDR3: CASNYRDRGSRETQYF. The CDR3 nucleotides read TGTGCCAGCAACTACCGGGACAGGGGGAGTCGGGAGACCCAGTACTTC.

This clonotype was counted ten times or more. CDR3: CASSLNPEYEQYF. For the CDR3, the DNA is TGTGCCAGCAGCTTAAATCCCGAATACGAGCAGTACTTC. The chain uses TRBV7-7 and TRBJ2-7, with D unresolved. CDR3 length equals 13 residues. Trimming removed 2 bases from V and 4 bases from J, with 9 bases in between. Germline CDR1 reads SSHAT; CDR2 reads FNYEAQ (reference sequence). Combining the CDR3 with reference TRBV7-7 and TRBJ2-7 gives the whole variable domain GAGVSQSPRYKVTKRGQDVTLRCDPISSHATLYWYQQALGQGPEFLTYFNYEAQPDKSGLPSDRFSAERPEGSISTLTIQRTEQRDSAMYRCASSLNPEYEQYFGPGTRLTVT.

This clonotype was seen many times. The rearrangement joins TRBV7-9 to TRBJ2-1; 7 positions match TRBD2. Germline V gene lookup returns CDR1 SEHNR and CDR2 FQNEAQ (reference sequence). V shed 4 bases, J shed 6 bases, and the junction held 9 bases outside the gene matches. The CDR3 consists of 15 residues. CDR3 nucleotide sequence: TGTGCCAGCAGCTGGCTCGGCGGGGGTGGCAATGAGCAGTTCTTC. Its translation is CASSWLGGGGNEQFF.

A few counts support this clonotype. The chain links TRBV19 to TRBJ2-7; D may match TRBD1 or TRBD2 (5 bases each). V was pared by 1 base and J by 7 bases, with 17 bases between. Looked up from germline, CDR1 is LNHDA and CDR2 is SQIVND (reference sequence). The CDR3 extends over 15 amino acids. CDR3 DNA sequence: TGTGCCAGTAGTATAGTAAAGAGGGGACCCTCGGAGCAGTACTTC. Translating it yields CASSIVKRGPSEQYF.